A selection of T cell receptor beta chains follows, all from one sample in a study of blood T cells in healthy people across ages. TCRdb re-called the 5' RACE reads with MiXCR, one entry per CDR3 protein. Of around 2 million distinct CDR3 sequences detected, about two fifths appear once; the ten largest clones hold 20% to 25%. Sequencing was carried out using blood. Receptors originate from a human donor in good health. CDR3s include the opening cysteine and the closing phenylalanine or tryptophan. Each record gives: V gene, clone size, J gene, D gene, CDR3 DNA, CDR3 protein. The D gene is left open where the match is weak. Not all rows give a size; the values are once, few, many and, for expanded clones, a class.

>TRBV4-1|many|TRBJ2-6|.
TGCGCCAGCAGCCCAACGGAGACCAACGTCCTGACTTTC
CASSPTETNVLTF
>TRBV5-1|.|TRBJ2-7|.
TGCGCCAGCAGCATCCCGGACTCGACCTACGAGCAGTACTTC
CASSIPDSTYEQYF
>TRBV6-6|.|TRBJ1-5|.
TGTGCCAGCAGTACCGACCTTCAGGGGTCAGATCCCCAGCATTTT
CASSTDLQGSDPQHF
>TRBV7-9|.|TRBJ1-1|TRBD1
TGTGCCAGCAGCTTATTTCCAGGGGGGCTTGCTGAAGCTTTCTTT
CASSLFPGGLAEAFF
>TRBV9|few|TRBJ2-7|.
TGTGCCAGCAGCCCCCACCGGAGCAGGGGATACGAGCAGTACTTC
CASSPHRSRGYEQYF
>TRBV7-2|.|TRBJ1-2|TRBD1
TGTGCCAGCAGCTTACGATCAGGAGGGGGACAGCCCTTTGACTACACCTTC
CASSLRSGGGQPFDYTF
>TRBV20-1|.|TRBJ1-1|.
TGCAGTGCTAGGCATGCTGCGGCAGGGTTAAACACTGAAGCTTTCTTT
CSARHAAAGLNTEAFF
>TRBV27|few|TRBJ2-3|TRBD2
TGTGCCAGCAGTTTAACTAGCGGGGGGTTGGATACGCAGTATTTT
CASSLTSGGLDTQYF
>TRBV6-1|few|TRBJ1-4|.
TGTGCCAGCAGTGAATCTGGATATAATGAAAAACTGTTTTTT
CASSESGYNEKLFF
>TRBV30|.|TRBJ2-1|.
TGTGCCTGGAGTGTAGAGACCTATGAGCAGTTCTTC
CAWSVETYEQFF
>TRBV4-2|few|TRBJ1-2|.
TGTGCCAGCAGCCAAGATGGCCGGGCTGGAGGCTACACCTTC
CASSQDGRAGGYTF
>TRBV12-3/TRBV12-4|.|TRBJ2-1|.
TGTGCCAGCAGTCCAGAGAACAAAGTCAATGAGCAGTTCTTC
CASSPENKVNEQFF
>TRBV9|.|TRBJ2-1|.
TGTGCCAGCAGCGGTGGGGGCCTGGAGCAGTTCTTC
CASSGGGLEQFF
>TRBV9|few|TRBJ1-3|.
TGTGCCAGCAGCGTAGGTCTCACGGGCAGGACCTCTGGAAACACCATATATTTT
CASSVGLTGRTSGNTIYF
>TRBV25-1|once|TRBJ1-1|.
TGTGCCAGCAGTGGGTCCTTATCTGAAGCTTTCTTT
CASSGSLSEAFF
>TRBV7-3|.|TRBJ2-3|TRBD2
TGTGCCAGCAGCTTAAGCGGGGGTGTTTTAGATACGCAGTATTTT
CASSLSGGVLDTQYF
>TRBV28|.|TRBJ2-1|TRBD2
TGTGCCAGCAGGAGCGGGACTAGCTCCTACAATGAGCAGTTCTTC
CASRSGTSSYNEQFF
>TRBV4-1|many|TRBJ2-7|TRBD1
TGCGCCAGCAGCTTGACCGGGACAGGGACCTACGAGCAGTACTTC
CASSLTGTGTYEQYF
>TRBV7-2|.|TRBJ1-2|.
TGTGCCAGCAGCCCTTGGAGTGGGACTCCGGTCGGGGGCTACACCTTC
CASSPWSGTPVGGYTF
>TRBV20-1|.|TRBJ2-3|.
TGCAGTGCTAGAGGGGGGGCGGCGGGCCGCACAGATACGCAGTATTTT
CSARGGAAGRTDTQYF
>TRBV11-2|.|TRBJ2-7|.
TGTGCCAGCAGTCGTCGACAGCCACCTTCCTACGAGCAGTACTTC
CASSRRQPPSYEQYF
>TRBV7-2|.|TRBJ1-2|TRBD1
TGTGCCAGCAGCCTCGCCGGGACAGGGAAGGATGGCTACACCTTC
CASSLAGTGKDGYTF
>TRBV12-3/TRBV12-4|.|TRBJ2-4|.
TGTGCCAGCAGTTTGTGGCGGGGGCCCATCAATGGGGAGCAGTACTTC
CASSLWRGPINGEQYF
>TRBV5-1|few|TRBJ2-7|.
TGCGCCAGCAGCTTAGGGACGGTCTCCCACTACGAGCAGTACTTC
CASSLGTVSHYEQYF
>TRBV7-2|.|TRBJ2-1|.
TGTGCCGGAGGGGGGGGCCCGAACAATGAGCAGTTCTTC
CAGGGGPNNEQFF